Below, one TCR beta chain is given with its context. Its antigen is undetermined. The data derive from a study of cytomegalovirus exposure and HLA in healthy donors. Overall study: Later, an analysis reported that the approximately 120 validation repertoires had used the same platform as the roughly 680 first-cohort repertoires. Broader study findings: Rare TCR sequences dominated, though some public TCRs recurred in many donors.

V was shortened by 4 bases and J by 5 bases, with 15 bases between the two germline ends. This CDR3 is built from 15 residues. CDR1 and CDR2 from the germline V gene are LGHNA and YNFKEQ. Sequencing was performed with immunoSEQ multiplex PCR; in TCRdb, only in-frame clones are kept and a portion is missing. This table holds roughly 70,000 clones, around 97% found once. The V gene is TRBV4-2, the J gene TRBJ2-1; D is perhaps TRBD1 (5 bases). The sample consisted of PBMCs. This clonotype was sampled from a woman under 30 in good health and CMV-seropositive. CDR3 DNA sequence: TGTGCCAGCAGCCTAGGGGCTAGGGCGGACAATGAGCAGTTCTTC. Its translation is CASSLGARADNEQFF.